The entry below gives a single TCR beta chain sequence along with its context. The antigen remains unidentified. Data came from immunoSEQ multiplex PCR; TCRdb stores just in-frame clones and leaves some out. The table has about 39,000 clones, 79% seen once. This record belongs to a study of radiotherapy plus CTLA-4 blockade in lung cancer. On the study more broadly: Among enrolled patients, approximately 18% responded and roughly 31% achieved disease control.

Lung cancer patients with chemo-refractory metastatic non-small-cell disease were given focal radiation plus CTLA-4 blockade with ipilimumab. The CDR3 loop spans 12 amino acids. Germline loops: CDR1 SGHNT, CDR2 YYREEE (reference sequence). Between the trimmed V and J ends, which lost 1 base and 12 bases, there was a span of 12 bases. Study-wide results and caveats: Best predicting response, reportedly, were early blood T cell clone dynamics, with interferon-beta.

The source of this sequence is a human donor with non-small cell lung cancer that progressed on radiotherapy plus ipilimumab. Sequences were derived from peripheral blood, sampled from a patient treated with radiotherapy plus ipilimumab. J is TRBJ2-3 and V is TRBV5-4; TRBD1 might be the D (5 bases). The CDR3 nucleotides read TGTGCCAGCAGCTTGTTAGGGGATCTCCAGTATTTT. Translation: CASSLLGDLQYF.